Listed here are 30 T cell receptor beta chains from one sample, sequenced in a study of shared T cell receptors in the human thymus. TCRdb's table, derived via immunoSEQ multiplex PCR, lists solely in-frame clones and lacks some. The sample holds approximately 580,000 clones; about 80% are singletons and the top ten take more than 0.01%. This sample was also put to use in a study of human thymus T cells.

The source material was thymocytes. These TCRs come from a boy in the first two years of life with a congenital heart defect.

The chain employs TRBV25-1 and TRBJ2-7, with 10 bases matching TRBD1. V trimming: 10 bases; J trimming: 5 bases; junction bases outside the gene matches: 5. The CDR3 runs to 12 residues. Looked up from germline, CDR1 is MGHDK and CDR2 is SYGVNS. The CDR3 protein is CATGDRGNEQYF. CDR3 DNA sequence: TGTGCCACCGGGGACAGGGGCAACGAGCAGTACTTC.

This clone was seen only a few times. The rearrangement links TRBV7-9 to TRBJ1-2; D not resolved. This CDR3 comprises 16 residues. Trimming cost V 5 bases and J 2 bases, with 18 bases left between them. The germline V gene encodes CDR1 SEHNR and CDR2 FQNEAQ (reference sequence). The CDR3 region has the DNA TGTGCCAGCAGCGCCATTTCGAACCGGGGAAACTATGGCTACACCTTC. Protein sequence: CASSAISNRGNYGYTF.

This clone was counted a few times. The J gene is TRBJ2-7, the V gene TRBV6-5; 8 bases are shared with TRBD1. After removal of 5 bases from V and 6 bases from J, the junction contained 9 bases not matched to a gene. Germline CDR1 and CDR2: MNHEY and SVGAGI. The CDR3 has 14 residues. The CDR3 sequence is CASSRRDRTREQYF. The CDR3 region has the DNA TGTGCCAGCAGTCGCCGGGACAGGACTCGCGAGCAGTACTTC.

In its sample, this clone was seen a few times. The chain has TRBV30 and TRBJ2-1; 8 nucleotides align to TRBD2. J was trimmed by 4 bases and V by 0 bases; bases with no gene match: 17. The CDR3 covers 19 residues. Per germline, CDR1 GTSNPN and CDR2 SVGIG (reference sequence). The CDR3 here is CAWSVTESKVREVYNEQFF. The DNA for the CDR3 is TGTGCCTGGAGTGTTACAGAATCTAAGGTGCGGGAGGTGTACAATGAGCAGTTCTTC.

The chain has TRBV4-3 and TRBJ1-2, with 9 bases lining up with TRBD1. Germline loops: CDR1 LGHNA, CDR2 YSLEER. V dropped 2 bases and J dropped 7; count of bases not matched to a gene: 8. This CDR3 contains 15 residues. The CDR3 coding sequence is TGCGCCAGCAGCCAAAGGGACAGGGTACAACTTGGCTACACCTTC. Amino acids: CASSQRDRVQLGYTF.

This clone was detected only a few times. V usage is TRBV7-2 and J usage is TRBJ2-7; TRBD2 agrees at 9 bases. Per germline, CDR1 SGHTA and CDR2 FQGNSA. This CDR3 region has 16 residues. V shed 4 bases, J shed 3 bases, and the junction held 10 bases outside the gene matches. Written as DNA, the CDR3 is TGTGCCAGCAGCTCAATAGCGGGAGCCCCAATCTACGAGCAGTACTTC. It codes for CASSSIAGAPIYEQYF.

The genes are TRBV28 and TRBJ2-5, with D perhaps TRBD2 (6 bases). CDR3 length: 13 residues. The V end was cut by 11 bases, the J end by 2 bases, with 15 bases between. Per germline, CDR1 MDHEN and CDR2 SYDVKM. The DNA of the CDR3 is TGTGCCTCGTCCATCGGGAGACAAGAGACCCAGTACTTC. Amino acids: CASSIGRQETQYF.

This sequence joins TRBV9 and TRBJ1-3; no reliable D call. The CDR3 extends over 10 amino acids. Per germline, CDR1 SGDLS and CDR2 YYNGEE. Between the trimmed V and J ends, which lost 3 bases and 8 bases, there was a span of 3 bases. The CDR3 sequence is CASSGDTIYF. CDR3 bases: TGTGCCAGCAGCGGAGACACCATATATTTT. The whole variable domain, filled in from reference TRBV9 and TRBJ1-3, reads DSGVTQTPKHLITATGQRVTLRCSPRSGDLSVYWYQQSLDQGLQFLIQYYNGEERAKGNILERFSAQQFPDLHSELNLSSLELGDSALYFCASSGDTIYFGEGSWLTVV.

V gene TRBV4-1 combines with J gene TRBJ1-4; 7 positions agree with TRBD1. The germline V gene has CDR1 MGHRA and CDR2 YSYEKL. With 1 base clipped from V and 5 bases from J, the junction kept 4 bases outside the gene matches. The CDR3 extends over 15 amino acids. The CDR3 loop reads CASSQVTGFNEKLFF. The CDR3 DNA is TGCGCCAGCAGCCAAGTGACAGGGTTCAATGAAAAACTGTTTTTT.

The chain is built from TRBV2 and TRBJ1-2; D ambiguous. V gave up 6 bases and J gave up 0 bases, with 20 bases separating them. The CDR3 extends over 17 amino acids. Germline assignment: CDR1 SNHLY and CDR2 FYNNEI. CDR3 coding DNA: TGTGCCAGCAGGTTTGAGGTATCCTCTTCTTCTAACTATGGCTACACCTTC. It is translated as CASRFEVSSSSNYGYTF.

The rearrangement links TRBV7-7 to TRBJ2-7; 9 bases line up with TRBD2. Per the germline V gene, CDR1 is SSHAT and CDR2 is FNYEAQ (reference sequence). This CDR3 has 16 amino acids. V lost 6 bases and J lost 3; bases outside the gene matches: 12. The CDR3 DNA is TGTGCCAGCAGTCCTGCGGGGCTAGCGGGGATCTACGAGCAGTACTTC. Translated, it gives CASSPAGLAGIYEQYF.

The V and J genes are TRBV5-1 and TRBJ1-4; tentative D call: TRBD1 (5 bases). V lost 1 base and J lost 0, with 22 bases in between. Germline lookup yields CDR1 SGHRS and CDR2 YFSETQ. CDR3 size: 20 residues. The CDR3 protein is CASSLLLRDGENPTNEKLFF. CDR3 bases: TGCGCCAGCAGCTTGCTCCTGCGGGACGGCGAAAACCCAACTAATGAAAAACTGTTTTTT.

The rearrangement uses TRBV19 and TRBJ2-3, with TRBD1 matching 12 bases. Trimming removed 5 bases from V and 5 bases from J; junction bases left unmatched: 11. Germline CDR1 is LNHDA and CDR2 is SQIVND (reference sequence). CDR3 length equals 17 residues. The CDR3 here is CASSPTWDRGQGDTQYF. The CDR3, as DNA: TGTGCCAGTAGTCCGACCTGGGACAGGGGGCAGGGAGATACGCAGTATTTT.

The table lists this clone with a few counts. This chain uses TRBV20-1 with TRBJ1-1, with D maybe TRBD1 (6 bases). The CDR3 spans 10 residues. Trimming stripped 6 bases from V and 11 bases from J, with 13 bases between. Germline CDR1 DFQATT, CDR2 SNEGSKA (reference sequence). The CDR3 DNA follows: TGCAGTGCCTCCGACAGGAAGGCTTTCTTT. It is translated as CSASDRKAFF.

This chain links TRBV19 with TRBJ2-5; maybe TRBD2 (6 bases). CDR1 LNHDA and CDR2 SQIVND come from the germline V gene (reference sequence). V was pared by 5 bases and J by 4 bases, with 14 bases between. The CDR3 extends over 14 amino acids. The CDR3, as DNA: TGTGCCAGTAGTGCTGGGGCGCGGGGAGAGACCCAGTACTTC. This sequence encodes CASSAGARGETQYF.

The chain has TRBV11-2 and TRBJ2-7; 8 nucleotides line up with TRBD2. CDR3 length equals 13 residues. Losses at the gene ends were 5 bases for V and 9 bases for J; bases not matched to a gene: 9. From germline, CDR1 is SGHAT and CDR2 FQNNGV. CDR3 residues: CASSPAGGLGQYF. CDR3 bases: TGTGCCAGCAGCCCGGCGGGGGGACTGGGGCAGTACTTC.

The chain uses TRBV4-3 and TRBJ2-3, with a tentative D call TRBD2 (5 bases). V lost 4 bases, J lost 1 base, and 12 bases lay in between. This CDR3 is built from 15 residues. CDR1 LGHNA and CDR2 YSLEER come from the germline V gene. CDR3 residues: CASSPRNSGTDTQYF. The CDR3 DNA reads as TGCGCCAGCAGCCCAAGGAATAGCGGCACAGATACGCAGTATTTT.

This clone was seen only once. The V gene is TRBV5-1, the J gene TRBJ1-1; 9 positions match TRBD1. The CDR3 extends over 15 amino acids. Germline CDR1 is SGHRS and CDR2 is YFSETQ. Trimming at V came to 7 bases and at J to 3 bases, leaving 10 bases not matched to a gene. The CDR3 DNA sequence: TGCGCCAGCGGACGACCGGGACAGGGTCACACTGAAGCTTTCTTT. This gives the protein CASGRPGQGHTEAFF.

The CDR3 is CASSHFKYGYTF. CDR3 nucleotide sequence: TGCGCCAGCAGCCACTTTAAATATGGCTACACCTTC. The chain has TRBV4-1 and TRBJ1-2; D gene ambiguous. CDR1 is MGHRA, CDR2 YSYEKL, per germline. The CDR3 contains 12 residues. Trimming stripped 3 bases from V and 5 bases from J, with 7 bases between.

This clone was found a few times. The chain links TRBV29-1 to TRBJ1-3, with 7 positions matching TRBD1. The CDR3 has 14 amino acids. V lost 0 bases, J lost 7 bases, and 6 bases stayed unmatched. Germline loops: CDR1 SQVTM, CDR2 ANQGSEA. CDR3 protein: CSVEDRDSVNTIYF. The CDR3 coding sequence is TGCAGCGTTGAAGATAGGGACAGCGTCAACACCATATATTTT.

The V call is TRBV7-2, the J call TRBJ1-2, with D possibly TRBD1 on 5 matching bases. Germline V gene lookup returns CDR1 SGHTA and CDR2 FQGNSA. Trimming removed 5 bases at V and 4 bases at J, with 20 bases between. The CDR3 sequence is 16 residues long. CDR3 sequence reads: CASSLKNTDRTYGYTF. The CDR3 bases are TGTGCCAGCAGCCTAAAAAACACAGACAGAACCTATGGCTACACCTTC.

The chain recombines TRBV7-6 with TRBJ2-4; D unresolved. Trimming removed 2 bases at V and 1 base at J, with 12 bases between. The CDR3 covers 16 residues. CDR1 and CDR2 from the germline V gene are SGHVS and FNYEAQ. CDR3 DNA: TGTGCCAGCAGCTTACCTACAGAGTTCGCCAAAAACATTCAGTACTTC. Its translation is CASSLPTEFAKNIQYF.

This rearrangement joins TRBV13 to TRBJ2-7; TRBD1 agrees at 12 bases. The CDR3 is 17 residues long. With 0 bases clipped from V and 6 bases from J, the junction kept 9 bases outside the gene matches. Germline V CDR1 and CDR2: PRHDT, FYEKMQ (reference sequence). CDR3 loop: CASSLGGTGGPPPEQYF. DNA of the CDR3: TGTGCCAGCAGCTTAGGGGGGACAGGGGGCCCTCCTCCCGAGCAGTACTTC. The variable domain in full, with the rest retrieved from reference TRBV13 and TRBJ2-7, is AAGVIQSPRHLIKEKRETATLKCYPIPRHDTVYWYQQGPGQDPQFLISFYEKMQSDKGSIPDRFSAQQFSDYHSELNMSSLELGDSALYFCASSLGGTGGPPPEQYFGPGTRLTVT.

The chain has TRBV11-2 and TRBJ2-1; 10 bases agree with TRBD2. CDR3 length equals 15 residues. CDR1 and CDR2 (germline): SGHAT, FQNNGV. The J segment lost 7 bases and the V segment lost 1 base, leaving 4 bases of the junction unmatched. CDR3 protein: CASSLVSGRVNEQFF. CDR3 sequence (DNA): TGTGCCAGCAGCTTAGTCAGCGGGAGGGTGAATGAGCAGTTCTTC.

V and J are TRBV27 and TRBJ2-5; 7 bases agree with TRBD2. The trim removed 8 bases at V and 6 bases at J, leaving 9 bases unmatched. Germline CDR1 and CDR2: MNHEY and SMNVEV (reference sequence). The CDR3 spans 13 residues. CDR3 protein: CASGTKGRKTQYF. Written as DNA, the CDR3 is TGTGCCAGCGGGACTAAGGGAAGGAAGACCCAGTACTTC.

This clone has only a few counts. The chain has TRBV5-4 and TRBJ2-3; tentatively, D is TRBD2 (6 bases). Per germline, CDR1 SGHNT and CDR2 YYREEE (reference sequence). The CDR3 length is 14 residues. The V gene lost 3 bases and the J gene lost 5 bases, with 13 bases spanning the gap. The CDR3: CASSSTRGRDTQYF. In nucleotides, the CDR3 is TGTGCCAGCAGCTCCACTCGGGGGAGAGATACGCAGTATTTT.

This clone was seen once. Germline is not matched at one junction end, which may reflect a read error. At the DNA level, this CDR3 is encoded by other sequences in the same sample as well. The rearrangement uses TRBV7-3 and TRBJ2-7; 13 positions match TRBD2. From germline, CDR1 is SGHTA and CDR2 FQGTGA. This CDR3 is built from 15 residues. CDR3 in amino acids: CASSLTSGRAYEQYF. The DNA of the CDR3 is TGTGCCAGCAGCCTAACTAGCGGGAGGGCCTACGAGCAGTACTTC. The entire variable domain, with the rest obtained from reference TRBV7-3 and TRBJ2-7, is as follows: GAGVSQTPSNKVTEKGKYVELRCDPISGHTALYWYRQSLGQGPEFLIYFQGTGAADDSGLPNDRFFAVRPEGSVSTLKIQRTERGDSAVYLCASSLTSGRAYEQYFGPGTRLTVT.

This chain links TRBV12-5 with TRBJ2-7; 10 bases match TRBD2. Per germline, CDR1 LGHNT and CDR2 FRNRAP. The CDR3 is made up of 17 amino acids. V lost 2 bases to trimming and J lost 0 bases; unmatched junction nucleotides: 7. CDR3 region: CASGLITSGTLSYEQYF. CDR3 nucleotides: TGTGCTAGTGGTTTGATAACTAGCGGGACTCTCTCCTACGAGCAGTACTTC.

The rearrangement links TRBV6-1 to TRBJ1-5, with 9 bases identical to TRBD1. This CDR3 comprises 13 residues. V shed 6 bases, J shed 6 bases, and the junction held 3 bases outside the gene matches. The V gene's germline CDR1 is MNHNS and CDR2 SASEGT. The chain's CDR3 is CASSGTGSQPQHF. In nucleotides, the CDR3 is TGTGCCAGCAGCGGGACAGGGAGTCAGCCCCAGCATTTT.

The chain couples TRBV19 to TRBJ1-5, with D perhaps TRBD1 (5 bases). This CDR3 spans 19 amino acids. V lost 6 bases to trimming and J lost 0 bases, with 24 bases between them. Per the germline V gene, CDR1 is LNHDA and CDR2 is SQIVND (reference sequence). DNA of the CDR3: TGTGCCAGTAGCCCTTTTTGGACATTCTACCCTTATAGCAATCAGCCCCAGCATTTT. Residues: CASSPFWTFYPYSNQPQHF. The full variable domain, with the rest looked up from reference TRBV19 and TRBJ1-5, is DGGITQSPKYLFRKEGQNVTLSCEQNLNHDAMYWYRQDPGQGLRLIYYSQIVNDFQKGDIAEGYSVSREKKESFPLTVTSAQKNPTAFYLCASSPFWTFYPYSNQPQHFGDGTRLSIL.